The rows below give T cell receptor beta chains drawn from one sample of a study of blood T cell repertoires in COVID-19. The method was immunoSEQ multiplex PCR; TCRdb's version includes in-frame clones alone and lacks a portion of them. Of over 90,000 clones in the sample, around four fifths were seen once. Sequenced material: peripheral blood. The receptors stem from a human donor in a cohort sampled during active COVID-19. The CDR3 runs from the conserved cysteine through the conserved F or W. The D gene is left open where the match is weak. Clone sizes are given selectively: once, few, many, or a class where the clone is expanded.

V gene,clone size,CDR3 length,D gene,J gene,CDR3 protein,CDR3 DNA
TRBV5-1,once,15,.,TRBJ2-3,CASSLDGGITDTQYF,TGCGCCAGCAGCTTAGATGGCGGAATCACAGATACGCAGTATTTT
TRBV3-1/TRBV3-2,.,15,TRBD2,TRBJ2-7,CASSQVLAGGLEQYF,TGTGCCAGCAGCCAAGTACTAGCGGGGGGGCTCGAGCAGTACTTC
TRBV5-1,once,15,TRBD2,TRBJ2-1,CASSNPGLAIDEQFF,TGCGCCAGCAGCAATCCGGGACTAGCGATAGATGAGCAGTTCTTC
TRBV5-1,.,16,TRBD2,TRBJ2-3,CASSLISRGAGDTQYF,TGCGCCAGCAGCTTGATCTCGCGGGGGGCCGGGGATACGCAGTATTTT
TRBV18,few,14,TRBD1,TRBJ2-7,CASSKDRGPYEQYF,TGTGCCAGCTCAAAGGACAGGGGCCCCTACGAGCAGTACTTC
TRBV28,.,15,.,TRBJ2-7,CASSSARRVAYEQYF,TGTGCCAGCAGTTCAGCCCGGAGGGTGGCCTACGAGCAGTACTTC
TRBV29-1,.,13,TRBD1,TRBJ2-2,CSVDNRGTGELFF,TGCAGCGTTGACAACAGGGGAACCGGGGAGCTGTTTTTT
TRBV15,.,14,.,TRBJ1-4,CATSRQGGFEKLFF,TGTGCCACCAGCAGACAGGGAGGATTTGAAAAACTGTTTTTT
TRBV27,.,19,.,TRBJ2-3,CASRVRVGGPTSSTDTQYF,TGTGCCAGCAGGGTACGGGTCGGGGGGCCCACATCTAGCACAGATACGCAGTATTTT
TRBV5-1,.,17,TRBD1,TRBJ1-1,CASRAGVPPTGDTEAFF,TGCGCCAGCAGGGCGGGGGTCCCCCCGACAGGGGACACTGAAGCTTTCTTT
TRBV5-6,.,12,.,TRBJ1-2,CASSLRGYGYTF,TGTGCCAGCAGCTTGCGGGGGTATGGCTACACCTTC
TRBV7-3,.,16,.,TRBJ2-7,CAGLRGGRGKVDEQYF,TGTGCCGGCCTTCGGGGCGGCAGGGGAAAAGTCGACGAGCAGTACTTC
TRBV5-1,.,17,TRBD2,TRBJ2-3,CASSLGGVVYHTDTQYF,TGCGCCAGCAGCCTTGGGGGGGTAGTTTATCACACAGATACGCAGTATTTT
TRBV13,.,15,.,TRBJ1-1,CASSLLIRGISEAFF,TGTGCCAGCAGCTTACTGATCAGGGGAATATCTGAAGCTTTCTTT
TRBV5-1,.,15,TRBD1,TRBJ2-1,CASSNRDRGPLNQFF,TGCGCCAGCAGCAACCGGGACAGGGGGCCCCTAAACCAGTTCTTC
TRBV11-2,.,14,.,TRBJ2-5,CASSPTGYQETQYF,TGTGCCAGCAGCCCAACAGGGTACCAAGAGACCCAGTACTTC
TRBV10-1,.,16,TRBD1,TRBJ1-5,CASFNRDRVGNQPQHF,TGCGCCAGCTTCAACCGGGACAGGGTAGGCAATCAGCCCCAGCATTTT
TRBV19,.,12,.,TRBJ1-2,CASSVRGYGYTF,TGTGCCAGTTCGGTCCGGGGTTATGGCTACACCTTC
TRBV19,.,12,.,TRBJ2-7,CAREPPLHEQYF,TGTGCCCGTGAGCCGCCCCTCCACGAGCAGTACTTC
TRBV5-1,.,14,TRBD1,TRBJ1-2,CASSLGDRGYGYTF,TGCGCCAGCAGCTTGGGGGACAGGGGATATGGCTACACCTTC
TRBV18,.,13,TRBD1,TRBJ2-5,CASSPGQKETQYF,TGTGCCAGCTCCCCGGGACAGAAAGAGACCCAGTACTTC
TRBV21-1,.,14,.,TRBJ2-1,CASSKTRGHNEQFF,TGTGCCAGCAGCAAAACAAGGGGACATAATGAGCAGTTCTTC
TRBV13,.,16,TRBD1,TRBJ1-4,CASSLGTGGGNEKLFF,TGTGCCAGCAGCTTAGGGACAGGGGGAGGAAATGAAAAACTGTTTTTT
TRBV27,.,13,.,TRBJ1-1,CASSFRGETEAFF,TGTGCCAGCAGTTTCAGGGGAGAGACTGAAGCTTTCTTT
TRBV7-2,.,11,.,TRBJ2-5,CASSPRETQYF,TGTGCCAGCAGTCCCAGGGAGACCCAGTACTTC
TRBV15,.,16,.,TRBJ2-2,CATSAGQRQNTGELFF,TGTGCCACCAGCGCAGGACAGAGACAAAACACCGGGGAGCTGTTTTTT
TRBV20-1,.,11,.,TRBJ1-1,CSASFRGGAFF,TGCAGTGCTAGTTTCAGGGGCGGAGCTTTCTTT
TRBV12-3/TRBV12-4,.,13,.,TRBJ1-3,CASLSGDANTIYF,TGTGCCAGTCTAAGTGGAGATGCAAACACCATATATTTT
TRBV12-3/TRBV12-4,.,13,.,TRBJ1-1,CASSLRSDTEAFF,TGTGCCAGCAGTTTACGGTCCGACACTGAAGCTTTCTTT
TRBV5-4,.,15,TRBD2,TRBJ2-1,CASSAGGGAINEQFF,TGTGCCAGCAGCGCCGGCGGGGGGGCGATAAATGAGCAGTTCTTC
TRBV2,once,11,.,TRBJ1-1,CASRRNTEAFF,TGTGCCAGCAGGAGGAACACTGAAGCTTTCTTT
TRBV7-9,.,14,.,TRBJ2-1,CASTLGGLYNEQFF,TGTGCCAGCACCTTGGGGGGACTGTACAATGAGCAGTTCTTC
TRBV4-1,.,15,.,TRBJ1-6,CASSQEGQEHSPLHF,TGCGCCAGCAGCCAAGAGGGACAAGAGCATTCACCCCTCCACTTT
TRBV7-6,.,15,TRBD2,TRBJ2-1,CASSLGEGGYNEQFF,TGTGCCAGCAGCTTAGGGGAGGGTGGCTACAATGAGCAGTTCTTC
TRBV6-2/TRBV6-3,.,18,TRBD1,TRBJ1-5,CASSPTRQGAWSNQPQHF,TGTGCCAGCAGTCCGACTCGACAGGGGGCTTGGAGCAATCAGCCCCAGCATTTT
TRBV2,.,15,.,TRBJ2-7,CASSPDGLGNSEQYF,TGTGCCAGCTCACCAGACGGACTCGGGAACAGCGAGCAGTACTTC
TRBV11-1,.,15,.,TRBJ1-1,CASSSRGGPGTEAFF,TGTGCCAGCAGCTCCCGCGGGGGGCCTGGCACTGAAGCTTTCTTT
TRBV29-1,.,10,.,TRBJ1-1,CSVALQGAFF,TGCAGCGTGGCCTTACAGGGAGCTTTCTTT
TRBV29-1,.,13,TRBD1,TRBJ1-1,CSAMGQFNTEAFF,TGCAGCGCCATGGGACAGTTCAACACTGAAGCTTTCTTT
TRBV7-2,.,16,.,TRBJ2-5,CASSLVGRGPRETQYF,TGTGCCAGCAGCTTAGTCGGGCGGGGGCCCCGAGAGACCCAGTACTTC
TRBV14,.,15,TRBD1,TRBJ2-3,CASSQPGQGLDTQYF,TGTGCCAGCAGCCAGCCGGGACAGGGTTTGGATACGCAGTATTTT
TRBV5-1,.,17,TRBD2,TRBJ2-5,CASSYRVASGGGETQYF,TGCGCCAGCAGCTACCGAGTGGCTAGCGGGGGAGGGGAGACCCAGTACTTC
TRBV7-5,.,13,.,TRBJ1-5,CAGGGVRNQPQHF,TGTGCCGGCGGGGGAGTTCGCAATCAGCCCCAGCATTTT
TRBV5-1,.,14,.,TRBJ2-7,CASSLGGPPYEQYF,TGCGCCAGCAGCTTGGGAGGCCCTCCCTACGAGCAGTACTTC
TRBV12-3/TRBV12-4,.,11,.,TRBJ2-7,CASSFLHEQYF,TGTGCCAGCAGTTTTCTCCACGAGCAGTACTTC
TRBV28,.,14,.,TRBJ1-5,CASSFSSRDAPQHF,TGTGCCAGCAGTTTTTCGTCGAGGGATGCGCCCCAGCATTTT
TRBV5-4,.,18,TRBD2,TRBJ2-1,CASSSGLAGGQNYNEQFF,TGTGCCAGCAGCTCCGGACTAGCGGGGGGGCAGAACTACAATGAGCAGTTCTTC
TRBV19,.,15,.,TRBJ2-7,CASSIVRGKAYEQYF,TGTGCCAGTAGTATTGTGCGGGGAAAGGCCTACGAGCAGTACTTC
TRBV12-3/TRBV12-4,.,13,.,TRBJ2-2,CASSGLYGGELFF,TGTGCCAGCAGTGGACTCTACGGGGGGGAGCTGTTTTTT
TRBV5-1,.,15,.,TRBJ2-3,CASSWRDASEDTQYF,TGCGCCAGCAGCTGGAGGGACGCCTCAGAAGATACGCAGTATTTT
TRBV5-1,once,12,.,TRBJ1-1,CASSMTGAEAFF,TGCGCCAGCAGCATGACGGGAGCTGAAGCTTTCTTT
TRBV14,.,17,.,TRBJ2-3,CASSQDWPADITDTQYF,TGTGCCAGCAGCCAAGATTGGCCCGCGGATATCACAGATACGCAGTATTTT
TRBV2,.,17,TRBD2,TRBJ2-3,CASSVARASGGTDTQYF,TGTGCCAGCAGTGTGGCCCGGGCTAGCGGGGGTACAGATACGCAGTATTTT
TRBV12-5,.,16,TRBD2,TRBJ2-2,CASGGETSQNTGELFF,TGTGCTAGTGGAGGAGAGACTAGCCAAAACACCGGGGAGCTGTTTTTT
TRBV19,few,14,TRBD1,TRBJ1-5,CASSLTGGDQPQHF,TGTGCCAGTAGCCTTACAGGGGGCGATCAGCCCCAGCATTTT
TRBV6-1,.,13,.,TRBJ1-2,CASSEAWRYGYTF,TGTGCCAGCAGTGAAGCCTGGCGGTATGGCTACACCTTC
TRBV2,.,14,TRBD1,TRBJ1-5,CASGQQGSNQPQHF,TGTGCCAGCGGACAACAGGGGAGCAATCAGCCCCAGCATTTT
TRBV6-5,.,15,.,TRBJ1-2,CASSYSYRGNYGYTF,TGTGCCAGCAGTTACTCGTACCGGGGAAACTATGGCTACACCTTC